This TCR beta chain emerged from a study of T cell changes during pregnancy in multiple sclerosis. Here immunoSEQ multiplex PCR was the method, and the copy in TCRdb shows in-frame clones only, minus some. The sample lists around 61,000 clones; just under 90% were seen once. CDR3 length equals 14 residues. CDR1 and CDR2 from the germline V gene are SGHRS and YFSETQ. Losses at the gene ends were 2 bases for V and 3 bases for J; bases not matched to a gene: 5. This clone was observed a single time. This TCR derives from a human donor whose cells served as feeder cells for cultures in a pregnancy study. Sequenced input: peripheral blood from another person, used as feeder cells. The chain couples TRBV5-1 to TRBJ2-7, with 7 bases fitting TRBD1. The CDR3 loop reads CASSFTGDLYEQYF. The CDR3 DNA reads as TGCGCCAGCAGCTTTACAGGGGACCTCTACGAGCAGTACTTC.